The 13 T cell receptor beta chains below were found in one sample sequenced in a study of shared clonotypes between healthy human individuals. TCRdb keeps only in-frame clones here, not all; method: immunoSEQ multiplex PCR. The table records roughly 2.5 million clones, more than 80% of them present only once. Sample: naive CD4+ T cells sorted from blood. Subset denoted: CD45RA+ positively selected. These receptors were collected from a man younger than 35 in good health.

V gene TRBV28 combines with J gene TRBJ1-4; 7 bases agree with TRBD1. V gave up 3 bases and J gave up 0 bases; unmatched junction bases: 1. Per germline, CDR1 MDHEN and CDR2 SYDVKM. The CDR3 sequence is 15 residues long. The CDR3, as DNA: TGTGCCAGCAGTTTCCAGGGGGCAACTAATGAAAAACTGTTTTTT. Translation: CASSFQGATNEKLFF.

Points on this clone: Other DNA variants within this sample encode the same CDR3. J is TRBJ1-2 and V is TRBV7-2; D call uncertain. Trimming stripped 4 bases from V and 3 bases from J, with 9 bases between. The CDR3 contains 13 residues. CDR1 is SGHTA, CDR2 FQGNSA, per germline. The CDR3 loop is CASSSGSYYGYTF. Here the CDR3 DNA reads TGTGCCAGCAGCTCGGGAAGCTACTATGGCTACACCTTC.

The rearrangement uses TRBV6-1 and TRBJ1-5, with D perhaps matching TRBD1 (6 bases). Between the trimmed V and J ends, which lost 4 bases and 7 bases, there was a span of 14 bases. CDR1 MNHNS and CDR2 SASEGT come from the germline V gene. The CDR3 sequence is 14 residues long. CDR3 sequence: CASSGTVGGQPQHF. The CDR3, as DNA: TGTGCCAGCAGTGGGACAGTTGGCGGCCAGCCCCAGCATTTT.

V gene TRBV7-6 combines with J gene TRBJ1-4; the D gene is possibly TRBD1 (5 bases). The CDR3 has 17 residues. V dropped 5 bases and J dropped 0 bases, with 16 bases sitting between them. Germline CDR1 is SGHVS and CDR2 is FNYEAQ. Here the CDR3 reads CASSLGHGPPTNEKLFF. The CDR3 DNA sequence: TGTGCCAGCAGCCTTGGACACGGGCCTCCAACTAATGAAAAACTGTTTTTT.

A word on this clone: The identical CDR3 is also encoded by other nucleotide sequences in the sample. The chain carries TRBV7-2 and TRBJ1-3, with no clear D. V gave up 3 bases and J gave up 0 bases, with 9 bases separating them. Germline V gives CDR1 SGHTA, CDR2 FQGNSA. The CDR3 covers 15 residues. The CDR3 region is CASSFVGSSGNTIYF. The CDR3, as DNA: TGTGCCAGCAGCTTTGTGGGTTCCTCTGGAAACACCATATATTTT. Filled out from reference TRBV7-2 and TRBJ1-3, the complete variable domain reads GAGVSQSPSNKVTEKGKDVELRCDPISGHTALYWYRQSLGQGLEFLIYFQGNSAPDKSGLPSDRFSAERTGGSVSTLTIQRTQQEDSAVYLCASSFVGSSGNTIYFGEGSWLTVV.

The chain has TRBV30 and TRBJ2-1; TRBD2 matches at 12 bases. After removal of 0 bases from V and 2 bases from J, the junction contained 8 bases not matched to a gene. From germline, CDR1 is GTSNPN and CDR2 SVGIG (reference sequence). CDR3 length equals 18 residues. Written as DNA, the CDR3 is TGTGCCTGGAGTGTCGGGCTAGCGGGGGGGCCCGCCTACAATGAGCAGTTCTTC. Protein: CAWSVGLAGGPAYNEQFF.

The chain is built from TRBV11-2 and TRBJ2-1; no clear D gene. V was shortened by 0 bases and J by 5 bases, with 8 bases between the two germline ends. Germline lookup yields CDR1 SGHAT and CDR2 FQNNGV. The CDR3 loop spans 14 amino acids. CDR3 region: CASSLDGLDNEQFF. In nucleotides, the CDR3 is TGTGCCAGCAGCTTAGATGGGCTTGACAATGAGCAGTTCTTC.

This chain links TRBV7-2 with TRBJ1-5; D may be TRBD1 (5 bases). The CDR3 spans 14 residues. CDR1 is SGHTA and CDR2 is FQGNSA in the germline V gene. Trimming left V 3 bases short and J 6 bases short, with 12 bases between. CDR3 protein: CASSFGGEGQPQHF. DNA of the CDR3: TGTGCCAGCAGCTTCGGAGGGGAGGGTCAGCCCCAGCATTTT.

The genes are TRBV5-1 and TRBJ1-1; 10 nucleotides align to TRBD1. This CDR3 region has 15 residues. Germline-derived CDR1 and CDR2 are SGHRS and YFSETQ. Germline trimming cut 6 bases from V and 9 bases from J; bases unmatched to any gene: 14. The CDR3: CASTRRGQGSRQAFF. The CDR3, as DNA: TGCGCCAGCACCAGGCGGGGACAGGGGTCCCGGCAAGCTTTCTTT. The entire variable domain, with the rest obtained from reference TRBV5-1 and TRBJ1-1, is as follows: KAGVTQTPRYLIKTRGQQVTLSCSPISGHRSVSWYQQTPGQGLQFLFEYFSETQRNKGNFPGRFSGRQFSNSRSEMNVSTLELGDSALYLCASTRRGQGSRQAFFGQGTRLTVV.

The chain couples TRBV7-9 to TRBJ1-4, with 10 bases matching TRBD1. The CDR3 totals 15 residues. V trimming: 5 bases; J trimming: 6 bases; junction bases outside the gene matches: 6. Germline V gene lookup returns CDR1 SEHNR and CDR2 FQNEAQ (reference sequence). CDR3 DNA: TGTGCCAGCAGCACCAGACAGGGGGCGTATGAAAAACTGTTTTTT. This translates into CASSTRQGAYEKLFF.

J is TRBJ2-5 and V is TRBV18; weak D call: TRBD2 (5 bases). V shed 6 bases and J shed 5 bases, with 10 bases lying between them. Looked up from germline, CDR1 is KGHSH and CDR2 is LQKENI. CDR3 length: 12 residues. The CDR3 protein is CASSSRGETQYF. The DNA of the CDR3 is TGTGCCAGCTCCTCCCGCGGGGAGACCCAGTACTTC.

The genes are TRBV10-3 and TRBJ1-3, with a tentative D call TRBD1 (5 bases). The CDR3 sequence is 13 residues long. Germline CDR1 and CDR2: ENHRY and SYGVKD. V gave up 6 bases and J gave up 4 bases, with 10 bases separating them. The CDR3 DNA reads TGTGCCATCAGGGGGGACGGCGGAAACACCATATATTTT. It yields the protein CAIRGDGGNTIYF.

This clone was seen just once. The rearrangement joins TRBV30 to TRBJ2-7, with 9 bases matching TRBD2. Germline V gene data show CDR1 as GTSNPN and CDR2 as SVGIG (reference sequence). The CDR3 runs 16 residues. Trimming took 4 bases from V and 2 from J; bases not matched to a gene: 12. This CDR3 reads CAWTKGGLAGTYEQYF. CDR3 sequence (DNA): TGTGCCTGGACCAAGGGGGGGCTAGCGGGAACCTACGAGCAGTACTTC.